This TCR beta chain was obtained from a study of quantifying T cell responses using KT2 cells. About the research overall: Reverse transcription used primers in the TCR alpha and beta constant regions.

This clonotype is deemed medium-sized. A single-stranded UMI oligo with SP2 sequence was ligated to cDNA 3' ends. The first PCR ran around 4 cycles with an equimolar RC1.1 and RC1.2 beta primer mix. MiXCR was run by TCRdb on the UMI-ligation and nested PCR reads, yielding one entry per CDR3 protein. Here the sample spans fewer than 45,000 distinct CDR3 sequences, more than 15% being singletons. CDR1 is DFQATT, CDR2 SNEGSKA, per germline (reference sequence). V lost 1 base and J 3 bases, leaving 6 bases between the germline ends. The CDR3 contains 12 residues. The sequenced sample consisted of PBMCs spiked with cells of the T cell clone KT2. The chain joins TRBV20-1 to TRBJ1-1; tentatively, D is TRBD1 (6 bases). The sequence was obtained from a human donor. CDR3 nucleotides: TGCAGTGCTAGAGCAGGGGACACTGAAGCTTTCTTT. This gives the protein CSARAGDTEAFF.